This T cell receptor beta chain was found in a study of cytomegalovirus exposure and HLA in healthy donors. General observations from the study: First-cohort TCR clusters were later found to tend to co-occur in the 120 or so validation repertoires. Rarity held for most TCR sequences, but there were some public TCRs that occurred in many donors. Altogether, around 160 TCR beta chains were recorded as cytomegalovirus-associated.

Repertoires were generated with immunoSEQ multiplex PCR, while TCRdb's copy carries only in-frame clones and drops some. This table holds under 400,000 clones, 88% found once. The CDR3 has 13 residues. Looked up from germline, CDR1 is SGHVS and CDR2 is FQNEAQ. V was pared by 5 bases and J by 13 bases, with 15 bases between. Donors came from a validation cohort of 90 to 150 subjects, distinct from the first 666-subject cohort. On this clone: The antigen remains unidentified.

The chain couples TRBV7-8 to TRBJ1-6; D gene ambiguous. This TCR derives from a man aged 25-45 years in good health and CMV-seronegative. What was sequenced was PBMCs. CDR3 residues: CASSPVGVVPLHF. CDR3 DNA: TGTGCCAGCAGCCCAGTCGGGGTCGTCCCCCTCCACTTT.